One and the same sample provided the 29 T cell receptor beta chains below, sequenced in a study of OX40 agonist ivuxolimab in advanced cancers. The method was immunoSEQ multiplex PCR; TCRdb's version includes in-frame clones alone and lacks a portion of them. The sample has 75,000 to 95,000 clones, around 85% seen once. The source material was CD4+ or CD8+ T cells sorted from blood, sampled in a trial of the OX40 agonist ivuxolimab. These receptors were collected from an adult with an advanced solid tumor such as melanoma, head and neck, liver or kidney cancer.

The CDR3 bases are TGTGCCAGCAGTGAAGCGCAAGGGGCCGCCCAGCATTTT. This translates into CASSEAQGAAQHF. The chain carries TRBV2 and TRBJ1-5; tentatively, D is TRBD1 (5 bases). V lost 0 bases and J lost 11, with 11 bases in between. Germline assignment: CDR1 SNHLY and CDR2 FYNNEI. This CDR3 is 13 amino acids long.

Only one count was recorded for this clone. The V and J genes are TRBV5-1 and TRBJ1-2, with D maybe TRBD1 (5 bases). The germline V gene encodes CDR1 SGHRS and CDR2 YFSETQ. CDR3 length: 14 residues. Trimming pared 0 bases from V and 7 bases from J, leaving 13 bases between. In DNA form, the CDR3 reads TGCGCCAGCAGCTTGGCGGGGGAGAGCGTTGGCTACACCTTC. Protein sequence: CASSLAGESVGYTF.

The rearrangement joins TRBV7-2 to TRBJ2-7, with D unclear. There are 14 residues in the CDR3. V lost 5 bases, J lost 0 bases, and 11 bases lay in between. The germline CDR1 and CDR2 sequences are SGHTA and FQGNSA. Here the CDR3 DNA reads TGTGCCAGCAGCCCACGCTCGGGCTCCTACGAGCAGTACTTC. Its translation is CASSPRSGSYEQYF.

The J gene is TRBJ2-7, the V gene TRBV28; no definite D call. Trimming left V 2 bases short and J 2 bases short, with 4 bases between. Per germline, CDR1 MDHEN and CDR2 SYDVKM. The CDR3 is 12 residues long. The chain's CDR3 is CASSLNPYEQYF. CDR3 coding DNA: TGTGCCAGCAGTTTAAATCCCTACGAGCAGTACTTC.

This clone was detected a few times. The chain carries TRBV7-8 and TRBJ2-3; D uncertain. There are 13 residues in the CDR3. Germline CDR1 SGHVS, CDR2 FQNEAQ. V gave up 5 bases and J gave up 6 bases, with 12 bases separating them. The CDR3 spells CASSPLKLDTQYF. CDR3 DNA: TGTGCCAGCAGCCCACTAAAGCTGGATACGCAGTATTTT.

This chain links TRBV28 with TRBJ2-1; 12 bases fit TRBD1. CDR3 length: 15 residues. V lost 2 bases to trimming and J lost 12 bases; unmatched junction nucleotides: 8. Germline V CDR1 and CDR2: MDHEN, SYDVKM. In DNA, the CDR3 is TGTGCCAGCAGTTTAAGGGACAGGGGGCGAAGTGGGCAGTTCTTC. Protein: CASSLRDRGRSGQFF. The full variable domain, completed using reference TRBV28 and TRBJ2-1, is DVKVTQSSRYLVKRTGEKVFLECVQDMDHENMFWYRQDPGLGLRLIYFSYDVKMKEKGDIPEGYSVSREKKERFSLILESASTNQTSMYLCASSLRDRGRSGQFFGPGTRLTVL.

The V call is TRBV6-1, the J call TRBJ1-2; D ambiguous. This CDR3 is built from 12 residues. CDR1 is MNHNS, CDR2 SASEGT, per germline. With 3 bases removed from V and 7 bases from J, the gap between germline ends came to 9 bases. The CDR3 sequence is CASSETFGGYTF. The CDR3 nucleotides read TGTGCCAGCAGTGAGACATTCGGTGGCTACACCTTC.

This clone has just a few counts. This chain connects TRBV4-1 to TRBJ1-1, with D uncertain. The CDR3 has 14 amino acids. The V and J ends lost 4 bases and 1 base respectively, with 10 bases between them. Germline assignment: CDR1 MGHRA and CDR2 YSYEKL. The CDR3 sequence is CASSRPLQNTEAFF. CDR3 DNA sequence: TGCGCCAGCAGCCGACCCCTCCAGAACACTGAAGCTTTCTTT.

This rearrangement joins TRBV28 to TRBJ2-7, with no clear D. Germline V gives CDR1 MDHEN, CDR2 SYDVKM. This CDR3 region has 13 residues. V lost 6 bases, J lost 2 bases, and 11 bases lay in between. The CDR3 here is CASRKTSTYEQYV. The CDR3 nucleotides are TGTGCCAGCAGAAAGACAAGCACCTACGAGCAGTACGTC.

The chain couples TRBV4-1 to TRBJ2-3; TRBD2 agrees at 7 bases. Germline CDR1 reads MGHRA; CDR2 reads YSYEKL. This CDR3 contains 16 residues. Trimming cost V 0 bases and J 0 bases; bases outside gene matches: 3. The DNA for the CDR3 is TGCGCCAGCAGCCAAGACGGGAGGACTAGCACAGATACGCAGTATTTT. It specifies CASSQDGRTSTDTQYF.

The rearrangement joins TRBV4-2 to TRBJ2-1; a possible D gene is TRBD1 (6 bases). CDR1 is LGHNA and CDR2 is YNFKEQ in the germline V gene. The CDR3 consists of 13 residues. V dropped 4 bases and J dropped 7 bases, with 11 bases sitting between them. DNA of the CDR3: TGTGCCAGCAGCCCCCCGGGGACAAATGAGCAGTTCTTC. Translation gives CASSPPGTNEQFF.

The chain links TRBV5-6 to TRBJ1-4; possibly TRBD1 for D (6 bases). This CDR3 spans 14 amino acids. V lost 4 bases to trimming and J lost 14 bases, with 21 bases between them. The germline V gene has CDR1 SGHDT and CDR2 YYEEEE. CDR3: CASSPARAGVRLFF. Written as DNA, the CDR3 is TGTGCCAGCAGCCCCGCGCGGGCAGGGGTTAGGCTGTTTTTT.

The V and J genes are TRBV2 and TRBJ2-3; D may be TRBD2 (7 bases). V was trimmed by 3 bases and J by 4 bases, leaving 11 bases between them. CDR3 length equals 14 residues. The V gene's germline CDR1 is SNHLY and CDR2 FYNNEI. The CDR3 coding sequence is TGTGCCAGCAGTGATGGGCGGGGGCCAGATACGCAGTATTTT. Protein sequence: CASSDGRGPDTQYF.

This chain joins TRBV13 and TRBJ2-2, with TRBD1 as a possible D gene (6 bases). The germline V and J ends were trimmed by 5 bases and 5 bases, with 18 bases remaining between them. The CDR3 is 16 residues long. Germline CDR1 is PRHDT and CDR2 is FYEKMQ (reference sequence). The CDR3 DNA reads TGTGCCAGCAGCCTAGATGTAACAGGGATTACCGGGGAGCTGTTTTTT. It is translated as CASSLDVTGITGELFF.

V gene TRBV28 combines with J gene TRBJ1-1; D remains ambiguous. V dropped 7 bases and J dropped 6 bases, with 27 bases sitting between them. The CDR3 consists of 17 residues. The germline V gene encodes CDR1 MDHEN and CDR2 SYDVKM. Written as DNA, the CDR3 is TGTGCCAGCACCCCCGCCGGTGTCAGCCGTTTCAGCGCTGAAGCTTTCTTT. Translated, it gives CASTPAGVSRFSAEAFF.

V usage is TRBV10-3 and J usage is TRBJ2-1; TRBD1 agrees at 8 bases. The V and J ends lost 5 bases and 4 bases, in that order; junction bases with no gene match: 7. CDR3 length equals 15 residues. Germline CDR1 and CDR2: ENHRY and SYGVKD. The CDR3 sequence is CAISSAGGAYNEQFF. The CDR3 DNA reads as TGTGCCATCAGTTCCGCAGGGGGCGCATACAATGAGCAGTTCTTC.

The chain joins TRBV19 to TRBJ1-6, with a tentative D call TRBD1 (5 bases). Germline loops: CDR1 LNHDA, CDR2 SQIVND (reference sequence). CDR3 length: 15 residues. V was cut by 6 bases and J by 5 bases, with 14 bases left in between. The chain's CDR3 is CASRTGTGDNSPLHF. The DNA of the CDR3 is TGTGCCAGTAGAACGGGGACCGGCGATAATTCACCCCTCCACTTT.

The genes are TRBV23-1 and TRBJ1-6, with unresolved D. TRBV23-1 is an open reading frame whose function is uncertain. The CDR3 sequence is 16 residues long. Trimming shortened V by 1 base and J by 9 bases, and 16 bases separated the two germline ends. The CDR3 loop reads CASSQCELFFGSPLHF. The CDR3 region has the DNA TGCGCCAGCAGTCAATGTGAGCTTTTCTTCGGTTCACCCCTCCACTTT.

V usage is TRBV28 and J usage is TRBJ1-2; D is ambiguous. Germline V gene lookup returns CDR1 MDHEN and CDR2 SYDVKM. Trimming took off 10 bases at V and 1 base at J, with 13 bases between the two ends. CDR3 length equals 13 residues. The CDR3 protein is CATSNTVNYGYTF. CDR3 coding DNA: TGTGCCACCTCGAATACAGTTAACTATGGCTACACCTTC.

The V gene is TRBV28, the J gene TRBJ1-5, with D perhaps matching TRBD1 (6 bases). Germline CDR1 MDHEN, CDR2 SYDVKM. There are 14 residues in the CDR3. With 6 bases removed from V and 5 bases from J, the gap between germline ends came to 14 bases. Written as DNA, the CDR3 is TGTGCCAGCAGAAGGGGGGCTAATTATCAGCCCCAGCATTTT. Encoded protein: CASRRGANYQPQHF.

V is TRBV6-4 and J is TRBJ1-2; weak D call: TRBD1 (6 bases). V gave up 7 bases and J gave up 8 bases, with 23 bases separating them. Germline V gene lookup returns CDR1 MRHNA and CDR2 SNTAGT. The CDR3 length is 15 residues. The CDR3 bases are TGTGCCAGCACGAGAGGGGCAGGGGATATCGGAGGCTACACCTTC. It translates to CASTRGAGDIGGYTF.

V usage is TRBV2 and J usage is TRBJ2-3, with D unresolved. Germline CDR1 reads SNHLY; CDR2 reads FYNNEI. Trimming removed 3 bases at V and 4 bases at J, with 11 bases between. CDR3 size: 14 residues. This CDR3 reads CASSDASGPDTQYF. The CDR3 DNA is TGTGCCAGCAGTGATGCGTCGGGCCCAGATACGCAGTATTTT.

This clone has a handful of counts. The chain has TRBV5-1 and TRBJ2-3, with a possible D match to TRBD2 (6 bases). The ends were cut back, 3 bases at V and 0 bases at J, with 14 bases in the middle. The germline gives CDR1 SGHRS, CDR2 YFSETQ. The CDR3 runs 16 residues. This CDR3 reads CASSSGASESTDTQYF. The DNA of the CDR3 is TGCGCCAGCAGCTCCGGAGCTAGCGAGAGCACAGATACGCAGTATTTT.

The genes are TRBV9 and TRBJ2-2; D remains unclear. With 0 bases removed from V and 1 base from J, the gap between germline ends came to 4 bases. Germline CDR1 reads SGDLS; CDR2 reads YYNGEE. The CDR3 is made up of 14 amino acids. The CDR3 nucleotides are TGTGCCAGCAGCGTAGGGGGGAACACCGGGGAGCTGTTTTTT. It translates to CASSVGGNTGELFF. Based on the CDR3 plus reference TRBV9 and TRBJ2-2, the full variable domain is DSGVTQTPKHLITATGQRVTLRCSPRSGDLSVYWYQQSLDQGLQFLIQYYNGEERAKGNILERFSAQQFPDLHSELNLSSLELGDSALYFCASSVGGNTGELFFGEGSRLTVL.

This chain uses TRBV28 with TRBJ2-7; 8 bases fit TRBD1. The germline V gene encodes CDR1 MDHEN and CDR2 SYDVKM. Losses at the gene ends were 4 bases for V and 3 bases for J; bases not matched to a gene: 17. CDR3 length: 18 residues. In DNA, the CDR3 is TGTGCCAGCAGTTCACTAGTGGCGGGACAGGATTATTACTACGAGCAGTACTTC. Translated, it gives CASSSLVAGQDYYYEQYF.

This clone appeared once. The chain joins TRBV9 to TRBJ1-3; no definite D call. Trimming removed 4 bases from V and 0 bases from J, with 17 bases in between. The germline V gene has CDR1 SGDLS and CDR2 YYNGEE. CDR3 length equals 17 residues. CDR3 nucleotide sequence: TGTGCCAGCAGCAAATCACGGGCCCTGAGCTCTGGAAACACCATATATTTT. This encodes CASSKSRALSSGNTIYF.

The table lists this clone with a count of one. The gene calls are TRBV18 and TRBJ2-3, with D possibly being TRBD1 (6 bases). Trimming stripped 2 bases from V and 4 bases from J, with 10 bases between. CDR3 length: 14 amino acids. Germline V CDR1 and CDR2: KGHSH, LQKENI. The CDR3 loop reads CASSPGQLPDTQYF. DNA for the CDR3: TGTGCCAGCTCACCAGGACAGCTCCCAGATACGCAGTATTTT.

V usage is TRBV2 and J usage is TRBJ1-4; D not certain. Trimming pared 6 bases from V and 0 bases from J, leaving 14 bases between. Germline CDR1 SNHLY, CDR2 FYNNEI. The CDR3 is 16 residues long. In DNA, the CDR3 is TGTGCCAGCAGAACCCTCTGGAACCCAACTAATGAAAAACTGTTTTTT. It codes for CASRTLWNPTNEKLFF.

The chain is built from TRBV4-2 and TRBJ2-5; TRBD2 matches 8 bases. The DNA end is a closer match to TRBJ2-7, so the J assignment may be wrong. Germline CDR1 reads LGHNA; CDR2 reads YNFKEQ. The CDR3 spans 17 residues. CDR3 DNA sequence: TGTGCCAGCAGCCCCCTCCTTAGCGGGGAGTTAACTTACGAGCAGTACTTC. Translated: CASSPLLSGELTYEQYF.